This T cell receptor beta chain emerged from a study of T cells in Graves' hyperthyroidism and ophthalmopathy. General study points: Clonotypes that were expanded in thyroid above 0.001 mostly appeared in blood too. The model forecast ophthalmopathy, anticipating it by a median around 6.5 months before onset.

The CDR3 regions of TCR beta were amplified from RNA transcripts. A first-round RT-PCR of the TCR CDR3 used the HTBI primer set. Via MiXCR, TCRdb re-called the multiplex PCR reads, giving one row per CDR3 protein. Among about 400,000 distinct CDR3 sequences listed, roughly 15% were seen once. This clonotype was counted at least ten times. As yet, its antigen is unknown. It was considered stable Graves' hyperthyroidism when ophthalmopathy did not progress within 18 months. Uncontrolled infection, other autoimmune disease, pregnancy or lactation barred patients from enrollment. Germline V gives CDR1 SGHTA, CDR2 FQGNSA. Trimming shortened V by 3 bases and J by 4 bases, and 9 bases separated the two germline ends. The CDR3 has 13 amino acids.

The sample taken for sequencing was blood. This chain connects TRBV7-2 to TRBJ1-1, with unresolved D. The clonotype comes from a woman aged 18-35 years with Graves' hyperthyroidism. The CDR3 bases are TGTGCCAGCAGCTTTTCTTATAGCACTGAAGCTTTCTTT. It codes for CASSFSYSTEAFF. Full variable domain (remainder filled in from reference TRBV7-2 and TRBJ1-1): GAGVSQSPSNKVTEKGKDVELRCDPISGHTALYWYRQSLGQGLEFLIYFQGNSAPDKSGLPSDRFSAERTGGSVSTLTIQRTQQEDSAVYLCASSFSYSTEAFFGQGTRLTVV.